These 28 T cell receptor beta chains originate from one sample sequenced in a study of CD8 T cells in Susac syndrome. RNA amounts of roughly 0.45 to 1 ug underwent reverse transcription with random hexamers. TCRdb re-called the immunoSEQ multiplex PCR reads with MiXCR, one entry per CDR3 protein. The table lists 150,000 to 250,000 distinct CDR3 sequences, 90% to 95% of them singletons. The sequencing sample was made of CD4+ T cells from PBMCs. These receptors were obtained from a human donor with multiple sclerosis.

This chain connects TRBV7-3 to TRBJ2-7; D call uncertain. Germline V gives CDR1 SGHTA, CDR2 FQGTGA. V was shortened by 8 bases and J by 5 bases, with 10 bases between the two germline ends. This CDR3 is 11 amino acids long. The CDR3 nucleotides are TGTGCCAGCCCCCCAAAGGACGAGCAGTACTTC. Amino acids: CASPPKDEQYF. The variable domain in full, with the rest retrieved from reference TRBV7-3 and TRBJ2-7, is GAGVSQTPSNKVTEKGKYVELRCDPISGHTALYWYRQSLGQGPEFLIYFQGTGAADDSGLPNDRFFAVRPEGSVSTLKIQRTERGDSAVYLCASPPKDEQYFGPGTRLTVT.

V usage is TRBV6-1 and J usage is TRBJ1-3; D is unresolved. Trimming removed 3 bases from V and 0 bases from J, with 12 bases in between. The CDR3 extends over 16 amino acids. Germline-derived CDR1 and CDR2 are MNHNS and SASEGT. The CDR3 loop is CASSDGQRGSGNTIYF. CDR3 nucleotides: TGTGCCAGCAGTGACGGCCAGAGAGGCTCTGGAAACACCATATATTTT.

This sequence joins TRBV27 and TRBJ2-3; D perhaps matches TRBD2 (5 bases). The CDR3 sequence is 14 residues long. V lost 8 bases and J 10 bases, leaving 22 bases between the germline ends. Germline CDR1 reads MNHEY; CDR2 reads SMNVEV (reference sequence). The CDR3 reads CASSLTRLPIAQYF. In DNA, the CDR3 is TGTGCCAGCTCATTGACGAGACTACCAATTGCGCAGTATTTT.

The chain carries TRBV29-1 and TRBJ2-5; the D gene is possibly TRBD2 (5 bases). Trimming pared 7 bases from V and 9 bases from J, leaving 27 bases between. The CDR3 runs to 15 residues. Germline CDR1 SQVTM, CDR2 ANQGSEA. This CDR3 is CSALPDGTKSGAQYF. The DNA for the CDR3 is TGCAGCGCCCTTCCGGACGGAACTAAGAGCGGTGCCCAGTACTTC.

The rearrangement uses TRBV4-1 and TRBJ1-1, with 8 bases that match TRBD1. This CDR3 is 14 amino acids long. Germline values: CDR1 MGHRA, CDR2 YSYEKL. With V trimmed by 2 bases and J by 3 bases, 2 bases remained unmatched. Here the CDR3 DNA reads TGCGCCAGCAGCCAAAAGGACAGGGACACTGAAGCTTTCTTT. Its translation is CASSQKDRDTEAFF.

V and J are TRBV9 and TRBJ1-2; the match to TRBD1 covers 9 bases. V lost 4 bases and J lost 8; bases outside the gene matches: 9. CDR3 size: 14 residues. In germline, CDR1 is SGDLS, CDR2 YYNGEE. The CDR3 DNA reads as TGTGCCAGCAGCACGGGCCGGACAGGGGCGGGCTACACCTTC. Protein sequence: CASSTGRTGAGYTF.

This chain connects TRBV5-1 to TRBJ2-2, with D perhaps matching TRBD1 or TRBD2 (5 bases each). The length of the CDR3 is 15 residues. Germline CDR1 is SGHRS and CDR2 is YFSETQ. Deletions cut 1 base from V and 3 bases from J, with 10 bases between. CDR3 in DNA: TGCGCCAGCAGCTTGAAGGGGACGGACACCGGGGAGCTGTTTTTT. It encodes CASSLKGTDTGELFF. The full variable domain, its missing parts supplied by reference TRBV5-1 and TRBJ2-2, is KAGVTQTPRYLIKTRGQQVTLSCSPISGHRSVSWYQQTPGQGLQFLFEYFSETQRNKGNFPGRFSGRQFSNSRSEMNVSTLELGDSALYLCASSLKGTDTGELFFGEGSRLTVL.

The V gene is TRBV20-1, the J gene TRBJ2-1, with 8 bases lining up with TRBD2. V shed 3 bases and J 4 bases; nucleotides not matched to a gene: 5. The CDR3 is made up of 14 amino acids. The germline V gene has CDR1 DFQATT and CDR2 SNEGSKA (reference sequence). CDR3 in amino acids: CSARSGGEYNEQFF. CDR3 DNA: TGCAGTGCTAGGTCGGGAGGGGAGTACAATGAGCAGTTCTTC.

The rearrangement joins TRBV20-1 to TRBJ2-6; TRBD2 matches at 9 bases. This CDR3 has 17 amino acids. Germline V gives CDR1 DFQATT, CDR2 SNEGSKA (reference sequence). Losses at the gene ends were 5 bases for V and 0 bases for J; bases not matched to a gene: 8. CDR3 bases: TGCAGTGCTGCCCTGCGGGAGGGGCACTCTGGGGCCAACGTCCTGACTTTC. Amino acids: CSAALREGHSGANVLTF.

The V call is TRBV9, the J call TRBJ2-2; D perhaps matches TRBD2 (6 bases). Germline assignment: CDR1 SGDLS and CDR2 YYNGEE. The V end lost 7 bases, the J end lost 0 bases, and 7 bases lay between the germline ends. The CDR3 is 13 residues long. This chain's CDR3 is CASGGTNTGELFF. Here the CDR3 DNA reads TGTGCCAGCGGGGGGACGAACACCGGGGAGCTGTTTTTT.

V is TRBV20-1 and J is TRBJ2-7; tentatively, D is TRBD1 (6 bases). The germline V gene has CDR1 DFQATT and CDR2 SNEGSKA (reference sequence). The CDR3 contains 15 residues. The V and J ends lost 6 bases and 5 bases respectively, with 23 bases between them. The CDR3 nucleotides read TGCAGTGCCAATAGGGGGTGGCAGGGGAAGGACGAGCAGTACTTC. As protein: CSANRGWQGKDEQYF.

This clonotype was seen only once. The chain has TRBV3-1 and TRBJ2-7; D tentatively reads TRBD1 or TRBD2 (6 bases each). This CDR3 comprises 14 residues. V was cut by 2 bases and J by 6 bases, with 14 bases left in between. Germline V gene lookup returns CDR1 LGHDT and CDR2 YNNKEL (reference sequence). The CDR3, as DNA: TGTGCCAGCAGCCAACAGGGGACTCCCACCGAGCAGTACTTC. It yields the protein CASSQQGTPTEQYF.

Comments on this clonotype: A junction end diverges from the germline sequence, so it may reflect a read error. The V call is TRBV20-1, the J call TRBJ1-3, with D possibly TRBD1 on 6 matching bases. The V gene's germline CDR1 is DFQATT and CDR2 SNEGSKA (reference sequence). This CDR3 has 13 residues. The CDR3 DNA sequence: TGCAGTGCTGGAGACAGGATAGGAAACACCATATATTTT. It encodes CSAGDRIGNTIYF.

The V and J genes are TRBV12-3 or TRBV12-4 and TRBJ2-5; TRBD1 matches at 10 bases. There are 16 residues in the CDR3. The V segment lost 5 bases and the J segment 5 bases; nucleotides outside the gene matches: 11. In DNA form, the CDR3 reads TGTGCCAGCAGTCAGCTGTCGGGACAGGGGATCGAGACCCAGTACTTC. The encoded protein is CASSQLSGQGIETQYF.

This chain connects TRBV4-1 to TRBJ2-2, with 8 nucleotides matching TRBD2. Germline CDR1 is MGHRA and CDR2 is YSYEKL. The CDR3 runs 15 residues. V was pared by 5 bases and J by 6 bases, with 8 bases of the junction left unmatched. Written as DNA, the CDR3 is TGCGCCAGCAGCTCCCCCTCGGGGGGGGCCGGGGAGCTGTTTTTT. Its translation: CASSSPSGGAGELFF.

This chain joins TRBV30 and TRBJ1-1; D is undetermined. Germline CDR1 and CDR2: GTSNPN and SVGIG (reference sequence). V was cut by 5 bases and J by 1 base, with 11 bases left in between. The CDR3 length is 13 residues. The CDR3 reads CAWSIGQNTEAFF. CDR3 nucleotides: TGTGCCTGGTCTATCGGGCAGAACACTGAAGCTTTCTTT.

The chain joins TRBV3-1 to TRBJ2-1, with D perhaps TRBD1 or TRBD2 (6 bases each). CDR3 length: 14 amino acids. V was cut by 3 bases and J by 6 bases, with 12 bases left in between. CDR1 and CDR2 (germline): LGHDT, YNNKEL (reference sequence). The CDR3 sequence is CASSHTGGGNEQFF. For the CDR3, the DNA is TGTGCCAGCAGCCACACAGGAGGGGGCAATGAGCAGTTCTTC.

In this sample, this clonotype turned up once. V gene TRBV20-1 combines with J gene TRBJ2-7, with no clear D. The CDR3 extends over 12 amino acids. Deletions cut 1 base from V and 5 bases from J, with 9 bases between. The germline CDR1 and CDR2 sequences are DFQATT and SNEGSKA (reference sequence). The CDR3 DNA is TGCAGTGCTAGAGGCTCCCGGCACGAGCAGTACTTC. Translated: CSARGSRHEQYF.

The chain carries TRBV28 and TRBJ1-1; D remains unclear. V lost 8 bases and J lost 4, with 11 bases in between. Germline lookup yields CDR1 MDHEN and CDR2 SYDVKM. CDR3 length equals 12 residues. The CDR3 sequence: CASYDKGTEAFF. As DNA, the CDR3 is TGTGCCAGCTACGACAAAGGCACTGAAGCTTTCTTT.

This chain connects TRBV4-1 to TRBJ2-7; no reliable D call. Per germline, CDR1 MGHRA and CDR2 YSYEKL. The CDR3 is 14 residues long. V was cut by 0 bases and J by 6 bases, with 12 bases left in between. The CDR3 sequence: CASSQDVTLGEQYF. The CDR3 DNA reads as TGCGCCAGCAGCCAAGATGTCACACTCGGCGAGCAGTACTTC.

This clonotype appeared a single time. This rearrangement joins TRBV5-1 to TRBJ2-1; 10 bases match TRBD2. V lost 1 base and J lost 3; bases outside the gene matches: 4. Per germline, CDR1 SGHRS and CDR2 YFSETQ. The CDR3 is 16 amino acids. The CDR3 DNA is TGCGCCAGCAGCTTGATCCAGCGGGGGGGCTACAATGAGCAGTTCTTC. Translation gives CASSLIQRGGYNEQFF.

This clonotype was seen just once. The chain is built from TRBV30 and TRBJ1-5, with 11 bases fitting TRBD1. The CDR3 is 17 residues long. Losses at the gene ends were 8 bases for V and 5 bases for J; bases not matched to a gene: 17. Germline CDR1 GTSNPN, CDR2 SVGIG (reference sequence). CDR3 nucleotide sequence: TGTGCCGTCCCCCCCGGACAGGGGGCCGGAACCGATCAGCCCCAGCATTTT. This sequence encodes CAVPPGQGAGTDQPQHF.

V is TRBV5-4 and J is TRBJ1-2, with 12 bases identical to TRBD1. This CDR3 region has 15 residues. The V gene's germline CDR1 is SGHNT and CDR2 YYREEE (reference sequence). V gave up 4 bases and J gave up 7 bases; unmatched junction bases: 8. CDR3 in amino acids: CASSPGDRGQLGYTF. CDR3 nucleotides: TGTGCCAGCAGCCCAGGGGACAGGGGGCAGCTTGGCTACACCTTC.

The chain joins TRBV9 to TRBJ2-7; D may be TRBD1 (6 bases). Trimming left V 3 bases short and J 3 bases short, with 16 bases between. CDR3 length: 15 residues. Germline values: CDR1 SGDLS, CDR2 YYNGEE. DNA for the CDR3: TGTGCCAGCAGCGCCAATCCGGGACACAACTACGAGCAGTACTTC. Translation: CASSANPGHNYEQYF. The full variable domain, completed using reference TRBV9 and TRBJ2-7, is DSGVTQTPKHLITATGQRVTLRCSPRSGDLSVYWYQQSLDQGLQFLIQYYNGEERAKGNILERFSAQQFPDLHSELNLSSLELGDSALYFCASSANPGHNYEQYFGPGTRLTVT.

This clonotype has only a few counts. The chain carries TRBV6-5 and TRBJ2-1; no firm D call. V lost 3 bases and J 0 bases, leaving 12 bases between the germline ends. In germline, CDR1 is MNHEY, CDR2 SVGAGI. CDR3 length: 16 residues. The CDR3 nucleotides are TGTGCCAGCAGTTATGGCTTTATTCGCTCCTACAATGAGCAGTTCTTC. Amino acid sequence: CASSYGFIRSYNEQFF.

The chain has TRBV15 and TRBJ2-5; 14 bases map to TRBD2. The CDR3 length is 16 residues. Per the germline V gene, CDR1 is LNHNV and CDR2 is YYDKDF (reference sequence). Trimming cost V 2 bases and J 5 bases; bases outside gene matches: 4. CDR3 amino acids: CATSRQGTSGSETQYF. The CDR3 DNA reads TGTGCCACCAGCAGACAAGGGACTAGCGGGAGTGAGACCCAGTACTTC.

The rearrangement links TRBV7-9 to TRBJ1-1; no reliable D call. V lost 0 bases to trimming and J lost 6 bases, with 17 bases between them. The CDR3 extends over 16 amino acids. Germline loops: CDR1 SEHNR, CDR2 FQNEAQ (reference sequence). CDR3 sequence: CASSLASRARLAEAFF. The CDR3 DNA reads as TGTGCCAGCAGCTTAGCATCCCGGGCGCGATTGGCTGAAGCTTTCTTT.

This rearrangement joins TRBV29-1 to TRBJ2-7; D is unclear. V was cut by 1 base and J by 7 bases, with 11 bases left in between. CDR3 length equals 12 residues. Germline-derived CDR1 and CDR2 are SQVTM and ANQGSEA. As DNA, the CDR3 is TGCAGCGTTGAAGGCGTGGGAAGAGAGCAGTACTTC. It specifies CSVEGVGREQYF.